A selection of T cell receptor beta chains follows, all from one sample in a study of T cell repertoires in cytomegalovirus infection. Each CDR3 protein is one row after TCRdb ran MiXCR on the reads. The sample shows 350,000 to 550,000 distinct CDR3 sequences, roughly 31% of them seen only once. Material: PBMCs. The receptor set was obtained from a human donor in good health (CMV status not recorded). Some clones in this sample may be carry-over from other donors' samples. The CDR3 runs from the conserved cysteine through the conserved F or W. The D gene is left open where the match is weak. A clone size is listed for some rows: how often the clone was seen (once, few, many), or a class if it is expanded.

TRBD2 | few | TRBJ2-5 | TRBV20-1 | TGCAGTGCCAGAGGACTAGCGGGGGGGTGGGAGACCCAGTACTTC | CSARGLAGGWETQYF
- | - | TRBJ2-2 | TRBV6-1 | TGTGCCAGCAGTCCGGGAGATGACACCGGGGAGCTGTTTTTT | CASSPGDDTGELFF
- | - | TRBJ2-7 | TRBV28 | TGTGCCAGCAGTTTGGATCGACAGCTTAGCTCCTACGAGCAGTACTTC | CASSLDRQLSSYEQYF
TRBD2 | - | TRBJ2-2 | TRBV12-3/TRBV12-4 | TGTGCCAGCAGAAACCCCGTTAGCGGGGGGGAGTCCGGGGAGCTGTTTTTT | CASRNPVSGGESGELFF
TRBD2 | few | TRBJ2-7 | TRBV24-1 | TGTGCCACCAGTGATTCCCTCAGCGGGGGGCCGAACTACGAGCAGTACTTC | CATSDSLSGGPNYEQYF
- | few | TRBJ2-7 | TRBV6-6 | TGTGCCAGCAGTCATCGGACAGACGGTTACGAGCAGTACTTC | CASSHRTDGYEQYF
TRBD1 | - | TRBJ1-1 | TRBV19 | TGTGCCAGTAGTATCCACGGGACAGAGAACACTGAAGCTTTCTTT | CASSIHGTENTEAFF
- | many | TRBJ1-5 | TRBV7-2 | TGTGCCAGCAGCTTAAGGAAGGGTTCTCAGCCCCAGCATTTT | CASSLRKGSQPQHF
- | - | TRBJ2-1 | TRBV20-1 | TGCAGTGCTAGAGTTCCCCCCGCAGGGGTAATTCCTGAGGAGCAGTTCTTC | CSARVPPAGVIPEEQFF
- | - | TRBJ1-2 | TRBV20-1 | TGCAGTGCTAACCCGCTGGGCGGCTACACCTTC | CSANPLGGYTF
TRBD1 | - | TRBJ1-2 | TRBV19 | TGTGCCAGCCCGGGACAGGGGATCGTTGACTATGGCTACACCTTC | CASPGQGIVDYGYTF
TRBD2 | few | TRBJ2-2 | TRBV28 | TGTGCCACCCGAGCGGGGGCGGGATCCGGGGAGCTGTTTTTT | CATRAGAGSGELFF